This T cell receptor beta chain derives from a study of beta chain features in type 1 diabetes. Every bit of the isolated RNA underwent reverse transcription, so sequencing read expressed TCRB transcripts. The method was immunoSEQ multiplex PCR; TCRdb's version includes in-frame clones alone and lacks a portion of them. The data contain some 330,000 clones, 11% of them singletons. This clone came up a few times. The CDR3 totals 14 residues. Germline-derived CDR1 and CDR2 are LNHNV and YYDKDF (reference sequence). V lost 1 base to trimming and J lost 5 bases, with 11 bases between them. The chain employs TRBV15 and TRBJ1-1; D not resolved. Sequenced sample: naive CD4+ T cells from blood. This TCR was sampled from a woman in her thirties in good health. CDR3 nucleotides: TGTGCCACCAGCAGAGTTTTCATGCGGACTGAAGCTTTCTTT. This codes for CATSRVFMRTEAFF.